The 26 T cell receptor beta chains listed next were all sequenced from one sample in a study of cytomegalovirus exposure and HLA in healthy donors. The PCR ran on 60 Vbeta and 13 Jbeta primers. Assay: immunoSEQ multiplex PCR; the TCRdb copy retains only in-frame clones and omits some. The sample holds tens of thousands of clones, approximately 77% seen once. Input material: PBMCs. The receptors shown here come from a woman in her 30s in good health and CMV-seropositive.

This clone turned up a few times. In nucleotides, the CDR3 is TGTGCCAGCACCTTAAGCGGGAAAGGCGCCTACGAGCAGTACTTC. Translating gives CASTLSGKGAYEQYF. The rearrangement uses TRBV6-6 and TRBJ2-7; 7 nucleotides line up with TRBD2. The CDR3 extends over 15 amino acids. From germline, CDR1 is MNHNY and CDR2 SVGAGI (reference sequence). Trimming removed 7 bases from V and 2 bases from J; junction bases left unmatched: 11.

The V call is TRBV11-2, the J call TRBJ2-1, with TRBD1 identical over 8 bases. Germline CDR1 reads SGHAT; CDR2 reads FQNNGV. The junction had 7 bases not matched to a gene; V was cut back by 4 bases and J by 2 bases. The CDR3 is 16 residues long. In DNA form, the CDR3 reads TGTGCCAGCAGCTCCGACCCGACAGGGGCCTACAATGAGCAGTTCTTC. Encoded protein: CASSSDPTGAYNEQFF.

The chain couples TRBV10-2 to TRBJ1-6; the D is unclear. The germline CDR1 and CDR2 sequences are WSHSY and SAAADI. V was clipped by 0 bases and J by 6 bases, with 6 bases between them. The CDR3 is 14 amino acids. The CDR3 sequence: CASSESGGNSPLHF. The DNA of the CDR3 is TGCGCCAGCAGTGAGTCGGGAGGTAATTCACCCCTCCACTTT.

The V call is TRBV27, the J call TRBJ2-6, with D tentatively TRBD1 (6 bases). The V gene's germline CDR1 is MNHEY and CDR2 SMNVEV (reference sequence). V was shortened by 2 bases and J by 0 bases, with 14 bases between the two germline ends. CDR3 length equals 18 residues. This CDR3 is CASSLRSTGVSGANVLTF. Here the CDR3 DNA reads TGTGCCAGCAGTTTAAGGTCGACAGGAGTCTCTGGGGCCAACGTCCTGACTTTC.

This clone was counted only a few times. The chain uses TRBV19 and TRBJ1-3; TRBD1 might be the D (5 bases). Trimming removed 4 bases from V and 8 bases from J, with 9 bases in between. The CDR3 consists of 12 residues. The germline V gene has CDR1 LNHDA and CDR2 SQIVND (reference sequence). CDR3 coding DNA: TGTGCCAGTAGTAACGTCAGGGACACCATATATTTT. Amino acids: CASSNVRDTIYF.

This clone was detected a few times. The chain couples TRBV6-1 to TRBJ2-4; TRBD2 matches 8 bases. With 0 bases clipped from V and 9 bases from J, the junction kept 4 bases outside the gene matches. The CDR3 is 14 amino acids. Germline CDR1 and CDR2: MNHNS and SASEGT. CDR3 coding DNA: TGTGCCAGCAGTGAAGCCGGGAGGGTTAGCATTCAGTACTTC. Translated, it gives CASSEAGRVSIQYF.

V is TRBV5-6 and J is TRBJ2-5; 8 bases line up with TRBD2. Germline values: CDR1 SGHDT, CDR2 YYEEEE. The CDR3 covers 14 residues. Trimming removed 5 bases from V and 4 bases from J; junction bases left unmatched: 7. The CDR3 nucleotides read TGTGCCAGCAGGGGGAGCGGGAGATCAGAGACCCAGTACTTC. The encoded protein is CASRGSGRSETQYF.

The chain joins TRBV19 to TRBJ1-6; a weak D match, TRBD1 (5 bases). V gave up 10 bases and J gave up 10 bases, with 17 bases separating them. Germline V gives CDR1 LNHDA, CDR2 SQIVND (reference sequence). This CDR3 contains 13 residues. The CDR3 here is CAIGDSGRSPLHF. The DNA for the CDR3 is TGTGCCATTGGGGACTCCGGGAGGTCACCCCTCCACTTT.

The chain joins TRBV11-3 to TRBJ2-3; TRBD2 matches at 10 bases. V lost 3 bases to trimming and J lost 6 bases; unmatched junction nucleotides: 6. This CDR3 has 15 residues. Germline V gene lookup returns CDR1 SGHNT and CDR2 YENEEA. The CDR3 DNA reads as TGTGCCAGCAGCTTGTGGTCGACTAGCGGGGATACGCAGTATTTT. Amino acid sequence: CASSLWSTSGDTQYF.

The chain joins TRBV5-4 to TRBJ2-2, with 7 bases that match TRBD2. This CDR3 is built from 17 residues. Germline V gene data show CDR1 as SGHNT and CDR2 as YYREEE (reference sequence). Unmatched junction bases numbered 14, after V lost 2 bases and J lost 7 bases. The CDR3 DNA sequence: TGTGCCAGCAGCTTTGGACGGGAGGCTATGAGGGGCGGGGAGCTGTTTTTT. It yields the protein CASSFGREAMRGGELFF.

J is TRBJ2-1 and V is TRBV11-3; D may be TRBD2 (6 bases). Trimming removed 0 bases from V and 4 bases from J, with 10 bases in between. Germline V gene data show CDR1 as SGHNT and CDR2 as YENEEA. The CDR3 spans 15 residues. CDR3 DNA: TGTGCCAGCAGCTTAGACCCGCGGGGTTACAATGAGCAGTTCTTC. Protein: CASSLDPRGYNEQFF.

This chain uses TRBV4-3 with TRBJ1-2; D is perhaps TRBD1 (6 bases). This CDR3 spans 14 amino acids. In germline, CDR1 is LGHNA, CDR2 YSLEER. Trimming left V 0 bases short and J 4 bases short, with 9 bases between. In DNA form, the CDR3 reads TGCGCCAGCAGCCAAGACGGACAGCCCTATGGCTACACCTTC. Translating it yields CASSQDGQPYGYTF.

The chain has TRBV11-2 and TRBJ1-1; 8 bases fit TRBD1. The germline V gene has CDR1 SGHAT and CDR2 FQNNGV. The CDR3 runs to 14 residues. The V gene end was trimmed by 5 bases and the J gene end by 4 bases; junction bases not matched to a gene: 6. The CDR3 nucleotides are TGTGCCAGCAGCGAGGACAGGGCTGTCACTGAAGCTTTCTTT. Translated: CASSEDRAVTEAFF.

In DNA form, the CDR3 reads TGTGCCAGCAGTCGGCGGGGGGGGGAGACCCAGTACTTC. Amino acid sequence: CASSRRGGETQYF. This sequence joins TRBV7-6 and TRBJ2-5; the match to TRBD2 covers 9 bases. The CDR3 runs to 13 residues. The V and J ends lost 6 bases and 5 bases, in that order; junction bases with no gene match: 4. The germline V gene has CDR1 SGHVS and CDR2 FNYEAQ.

The chain has TRBV29-1 and TRBJ2-7; D remains ambiguous. V lost 4 bases, J lost 4 bases, and 11 bases lay in between. CDR1 and CDR2 (germline): SQVTM, ANQGSEA. CDR3 length: 12 amino acids. The CDR3 DNA reads as TGCAGCGTTGGACTTACCTTATACGAGCAGTACTTC. Translating gives CSVGLTLYEQYF.

The chain joins TRBV5-1 to TRBJ2-5; 9 bases are a match to TRBD2. The CDR3 covers 13 residues. V gave up 4 bases and J gave up 5 bases; unmatched junction bases: 3. The germline V gene encodes CDR1 SGHRS and CDR2 YFSETQ. CDR3 protein: CASSLSGSETQYF. The CDR3 DNA reads TGCGCCAGCAGCCTTAGCGGGAGCGAGACCCAGTACTTC.

The V gene is TRBV11-2, the J gene TRBJ1-2, with D possibly TRBD1 on 6 matching bases. This CDR3 is 14 amino acids long. Germline CDR1 is SGHAT and CDR2 is FQNNGV. V dropped 1 base and J dropped 2 bases, with 8 bases sitting between them. This CDR3 is CASSLGGPNYGYTF. For the CDR3, the DNA is TGTGCCAGCAGCTTAGGGGGGCCCAACTATGGCTACACCTTC.

The chain joins TRBV6-1 to TRBJ2-7, with 8 bases identical to TRBD1. The CDR3 is made up of 16 amino acids. CDR1 is MNHNS and CDR2 is SASEGT in the germline V gene. The ends lost 0 bases at V and 2 bases at J; junction bases unmatched: 6. CDR3 in amino acids: CASSEATGQGTYEQYF. The CDR3 nucleotides read TGTGCCAGCAGTGAAGCAACCGGACAGGGAACCTACGAGCAGTACTTC.

This chain joins TRBV6-9 and TRBJ2-5; D remains ambiguous. The end of the DNA is better explained by TRBJ2-7, so the J call may be wrong. The CDR3 extends over 11 amino acids. Germline CDR1 MNHGY, CDR2 SVAAGI. In nucleotides, the CDR3 is TGTGCCAGCAGAAAAACGAACGAGCAGTACTTC. Protein sequence: CASRKTNEQYF.

The V call is TRBV5-4, the J call TRBJ1-1, with D tentatively TRBD1 (5 bases). V was pared by 0 bases and J by 5 bases, with 14 bases between. Germline loops: CDR1 SGHNT, CDR2 YYREEE (reference sequence). The CDR3 is 15 residues long. CDR3 loop: CASSLDAGLATEAFF. The DNA for the CDR3 is TGTGCCAGCAGCTTGGATGCAGGGTTGGCTACTGAAGCTTTCTTT.

This chain joins TRBV21-1 and TRBJ1-1; the table's D call of TRBD1 was not tested on the DNA. TRBV21-1 is flagged as a pseudogene. This CDR3 has 11 amino acids. CDR3 sequence: CASEGHLEAFF. In DNA, the CDR3 is TGTGCCAGCGAGGGACACCTCGAAGCTTTCTTT.

This sequence joins TRBV15 and TRBJ1-4; D is ambiguous. The CDR3 spans 18 residues. V lost 0 bases, J lost 7 bases, and 21 bases lay in between. The germline V gene has CDR1 LNHNV and CDR2 YYDKDF (reference sequence). The CDR3 here is CATSREIGQALRGEKLFF. In DNA, the CDR3 is TGTGCCACCAGCAGAGAAATTGGGCAGGCTCTTCGGGGTGAAAAACTGTTTTTT.

This clone was observed a few times. The rearrangement joins TRBV10-3 to TRBJ1-5; unclear D gene. Germline V CDR1 and CDR2: ENHRY, SYGVKD. V was pared by 4 bases and J by 2 bases, with 15 bases between. The CDR3 runs to 16 residues. CDR3 bases: TGTGCCATCAGTGGAGAGGGTATCGATGGCAATCAGCCCCAGCATTTT. It translates to CAISGEGIDGNQPQHF.

Remarks on this clone: One end of the junction fails to match germline, which may point to a read error. This chain connects TRBV5-4 to TRBJ2-2; 12 bases are shared with TRBD2. The germline gives CDR1 SGHNT, CDR2 YYREEE (reference sequence). The CDR3 sequence is 16 residues long. CDR3 in amino acids: CASSLRTSGNAGELFF. CDR3 bases: TGTGCCAGCAGCCTTCGGACTAGCGGGAACGCCGGGGAGCTGTTTTTT.

V usage is TRBV5-4 and J usage is TRBJ2-5, with TRBD2 identical over 13 bases. Looked up from germline, CDR1 is SGHNT and CDR2 is YYREEE (reference sequence). The V gene end was trimmed by 4 bases and the J gene end by 5 bases; junction bases not matched to a gene: 8. The length of the CDR3 is 16 residues. CDR3 nucleotides: TGTGCCAGCAGCCCTGGACTAGCGGGAGCGGGGGAGACCCAGTACTTC. Residues: CASSPGLAGAGETQYF. Filled out from reference TRBV5-4 and TRBJ2-5, the complete variable domain reads ETGVTQSPTHLIKTRGQQVTLRCSSQSGHNTVSWYQQALGQGPQFIFQYYREEENGRGNFPPRFSGLQFPNYSSELNVNALELDDSALYLCASSPGLAGAGETQYFGPGTRLLVL.

In DNA form, the CDR3 reads TGCGCCAGCAGTGAGACACAGGGGGTACTACCCTACGAGCAGTACTTC. Its translation: CASSETQGVLPYEQYF. The chain has TRBV10-2 and TRBJ2-7; 8 nucleotides agree with TRBD1. This CDR3 is built from 16 residues. Germline V gene sequence: CDR1 WSHSY, CDR2 SAAADI. The V gene end was trimmed by 2 bases and the J gene end by 2 bases; junction bases not matched to a gene: 8.